A single sample gave rise to the 21 T cell receptor beta chains below, sequenced in a study of siplizumab effects on memory and regulatory T cells. The protocol was immunoSEQ multiplex PCR, while the TCRdb copy is restricted to in-frame clones and leaves out a portion. The sample has around 77,000 clones; less than 95% are singletons. The sequenced material came from CD8+ T cells sorted from blood. These receptors all stem from a human donor in good health.

This rearrangement joins TRBV28 to TRBJ1-2; a possible D gene is TRBD1 (5 bases). The CDR3 is 15 amino acids. V was shortened by 3 bases and J by 5 bases, with 16 bases between the two germline ends. Germline assignment: CDR1 MDHEN and CDR2 SYDVKM. CDR3 DNA: TGTGCCAGCAGTTTGGCAGGGTTTTTCCCATATGGCTACACCTTC. It specifies CASSLAGFFPYGYTF.

The chain recombines TRBV27 with TRBJ1-1; TRBD1 might be the D (6 bases). V was shortened by 5 bases and J by 0 bases, with 10 bases between the two germline ends. In germline, CDR1 is MNHEY, CDR2 SMNVEV (reference sequence). The CDR3 contains 14 residues. The CDR3 bases are TGTGCCAGCAGTATAAAGGGGGTGAACACTGAAGCTTTCTTT. It translates to CASSIKGVNTEAFF.

The genes are TRBV29-1 and TRBJ2-7, with 9 bases matching TRBD1. Germline values: CDR1 SQVTM, CDR2 ANQGSEA. V was pared by 6 bases and J by 4 bases, with 10 bases of the junction left unmatched. There are 14 residues in the CDR3. Written as DNA, the CDR3 is TGCAGCGTAGATTCGGGACAGGGTTCTTACGAGCAGTACTTC. This gives the protein CSVDSGQGSYEQYF.

The V call is TRBV7-3, the J call TRBJ2-5; D is unresolved. Matching the DNA end better, TRBJ2-7 makes the J call doubtful. The germline CDR1 and CDR2 sequences are SGHTA and FQGTGA. This CDR3 has 13 amino acids. In DNA, the CDR3 is TGTGCCAGCAGCTTATACGCGGCGGACGAGCAGTACTTC. Amino acid sequence: CASSLYAADEQYF.

The chain employs TRBV2 and TRBJ1-6, with 11 bases matching TRBD1. V gave up 6 bases and J gave up 3 bases; unmatched junction bases: 1. Germline V gives CDR1 SNHLY, CDR2 FYNNEI. This CDR3 comprises 15 residues. The CDR3 DNA sequence: TGTGCCAGCAGGGACAGGGGGCACTATAATTCACCCCTCCACTTT. This encodes CASRDRGHYNSPLHF.

In DNA, the CDR3 is TGTGCCAGCAGCTTAGCGGGGGTCACAGATACGCAGTATTTT. It is translated as CASSLAGVTDTQYF. This sequence joins TRBV7-9 and TRBJ2-3; D may correspond to TRBD1 or TRBD2 (5 bases each). The CDR3 loop spans 14 amino acids. Germline V lookup: CDR1 SEHNR, CDR2 FQNEAQ (reference sequence). The V end lost 0 bases, the J end lost 2 bases, and 6 bases lay between the germline ends.

The genes are TRBV6-4 and TRBJ1-6; unclear D gene. Between the trimmed V and J ends, which lost 8 bases and 2 bases, there was a span of 10 bases. From germline, CDR1 is MRHNA and CDR2 SNTAGT. This CDR3 region has 14 residues. The CDR3 nucleotides read TGTGCCAGCCGTGCCGGGACCTATAATTCACCCCTCCACTTT. Protein: CASRAGTYNSPLHF.

The rearrangement joins TRBV4-2 to TRBJ2-7; D is ambiguous. This CDR3 has 14 amino acids. Germline V gene sequence: CDR1 LGHNA, CDR2 YNFKEQ. V lost 2 bases and J 3 bases, leaving 11 bases between the germline ends. The CDR3 bases are TGTGCCAGCAGCCAACTCATAAAAAACTACGAGCAGTACTTC. Protein: CASSQLIKNYEQYF.

The V and J genes are TRBV14 and TRBJ2-5; 15 nucleotides agree with TRBD2. With V trimmed by 9 bases and J by 3 bases, 14 bases remained unmatched. The CDR3 is made up of 18 amino acids. Germline V gene sequence: CDR1 SGHDN, CDR2 FVKESK. DNA of the CDR3: TGTGCCAGGACGTGGACTAGCGGGAGGGCCAAGGGGGAAGAGACCCAGTACTTC. Its protein is CARTWTSGRAKGEETQYF.

The gene calls are TRBV4-1 and TRBJ2-7; D tentatively reads TRBD1 or TRBD2 (5 bases each). The germline gives CDR1 MGHRA, CDR2 YSYEKL. The CDR3 sequence is 15 residues long. The germline V and J ends were trimmed by 2 bases and 2 bases, with 13 bases remaining between them. This CDR3 reads CASSQFTRGAYEQYF. CDR3 DNA sequence: TGCGCCAGCAGCCAATTTACCCGGGGCGCCTACGAGCAGTACTTC.

V and J are TRBV9 and TRBJ1-3, with TRBD1 identical over 8 bases. This CDR3 is 15 amino acids long. Losses at the gene ends were 5 bases for V and 0 bases for J; bases not matched to a gene: 4. From germline, CDR1 is SGDLS and CDR2 YYNGEE. The CDR3 region is CASSFGQGSGNTIYF. In DNA, the CDR3 is TGTGCCAGCAGTTTCGGACAGGGCTCTGGAAACACCATATATTTT.

This chain connects TRBV28 to TRBJ1-5; 9 bases agree with TRBD1. The CDR3 is 14 amino acids. The V gene's germline CDR1 is MDHEN and CDR2 SYDVKM. The V and J ends lost 10 bases and 1 base, in that order; junction bases with no gene match: 5. The DNA for the CDR3 is TGTGCCATCCCGGGACAGGGAAGCAATCAGCCCCAGCATTTT. Translating it yields CAIPGQGSNQPQHF. The full variable domain, rest sourced from reference TRBV28 and TRBJ1-5, is DVKVTQSSRYLVKRTGEKVFLECVQDMDHENMFWYRQDPGLGLRLIYFSYDVKMKEKGDIPEGYSVSREKKERFSLILESASTNQTSMYLCAIPGQGSNQPQHFGDGTRLSIL.

The rearrangement joins TRBV13 to TRBJ1-5; a possible D gene is TRBD1 (6 bases). This CDR3 contains 15 residues. V lost 0 bases, J lost 2 bases, and 8 bases lay in between. The germline gives CDR1 PRHDT, CDR2 FYEKMQ (reference sequence). The CDR3 is CASSLGRGGNQPQHF. The CDR3 coding sequence is TGTGCCAGCAGCTTAGGCAGGGGAGGCAATCAGCCCCAGCATTTT.

This clone was recorded once. The rearrangement uses TRBV28 and TRBJ1-1; D unresolved. V gave up 6 bases and J gave up 0 bases, with 14 bases separating them. Germline-derived CDR1 and CDR2 are MDHEN and SYDVKM. The CDR3 loop spans 15 amino acids. The CDR3: CASSRIGFMNTEAFF. DNA for the CDR3: TGTGCCAGCAGCCGCATCGGATTCATGAACACTGAAGCTTTCTTT.

The J gene is TRBJ1-1, the V gene TRBV6-5; possible D gene TRBD1, 5 bases. CDR3 length: 15 residues. In germline, CDR1 is MNHEY, CDR2 SVGAGI. The ends were cut back, 3 bases at V and 2 bases at J, with 13 bases in the middle. CDR3 bases: TGTGCCAGCAGTTATTGGGGGGATTTAAACACTGAAGCTTTCTTT. Its translation is CASSYWGDLNTEAFF.

The CDR3 spells CASSLDRVGEQYF. CDR3 DNA sequence: TGCGCCAGCAGCTTGGACAGGGTGGGGGAGCAGTACTTC. The genes are TRBV5-1 and TRBJ2-7; tentatively, D is TRBD1 (6 bases). Trimming removed 0 bases from V and 7 bases from J, with 11 bases in between. This CDR3 region has 13 residues. Germline loops: CDR1 SGHRS, CDR2 YFSETQ.

CDR3 nucleotides: TGTGCCAGCAGCGCCTTAATCACAGATACGCAGTATTTT. Its translation: CASSALITDTQYF. This sequence joins TRBV7-9 and TRBJ2-3; D ambiguous. Looked up from germline, CDR1 is SEHNR and CDR2 is FQNEAQ (reference sequence). The CDR3 extends over 13 amino acids. Trimming shortened V by 5 bases and J by 2 bases, and 8 bases separated the two germline ends.

The chain employs TRBV6-1 and TRBJ2-7; no clear D gene. The CDR3 is 14 residues long. The V and J ends lost 0 bases and 4 bases respectively, with 10 bases between them. Germline V CDR1 and CDR2: MNHNS, SASEGT. CDR3 sequence reads: CASSEAFRQYEQYF. CDR3 DNA sequence: TGTGCCAGCAGTGAAGCCTTCAGGCAGTACGAGCAGTACTTC.

The chain uses TRBV9 and TRBJ2-1; 15 bases fit TRBD2. CDR1 and CDR2 (germline): SGDLS, YYNGEE. V lost 4 bases and J lost 8; bases outside the gene matches: 10. The CDR3 contains 17 residues. Here the CDR3 reads CASSPRTSGGAVHEQFF. Here the CDR3 DNA reads TGTGCCAGCAGCCCCAGGACTAGCGGGGGGGCCGTGCATGAGCAGTTCTTC. Looking up the rest from reference TRBV9 and TRBJ2-1 gives the full variable domain: DSGVTQTPKHLITATGQRVTLRCSPRSGDLSVYWYQQSLDQGLQFLIQYYNGEERAKGNILERFSAQQFPDLHSELNLSSLELGDSALYFCASSPRTSGGAVHEQFFGPGTRLTVL.

This chain connects TRBV29-1 to TRBJ2-7; 8 bases are shared with TRBD1. Trimming took 4 bases from V and 0 from J; bases not matched to a gene: 5. Germline V gene lookup returns CDR1 SQVTM and CDR2 ANQGSEA. The CDR3 contains 14 residues. CDR3 loop: CSVVGTGFSYEQYF. In DNA, the CDR3 is TGCAGCGTTGTGGGGACAGGCTTCTCCTACGAGCAGTACTTC.

V is TRBV10-3 and J is TRBJ1-2; 8 nucleotides align to TRBD1. Unmatched junction bases numbered 12, after V lost 0 bases and J lost 6 bases. Germline CDR1 is ENHRY and CDR2 is SYGVKD. The CDR3 consists of 17 residues. Written as DNA, the CDR3 is TGTGCCATCAGTGAGTCATCCGGGACGACAGGGGTTAATGGCTACACCTTC. It is translated as CAISESSGTTGVNGYTF.